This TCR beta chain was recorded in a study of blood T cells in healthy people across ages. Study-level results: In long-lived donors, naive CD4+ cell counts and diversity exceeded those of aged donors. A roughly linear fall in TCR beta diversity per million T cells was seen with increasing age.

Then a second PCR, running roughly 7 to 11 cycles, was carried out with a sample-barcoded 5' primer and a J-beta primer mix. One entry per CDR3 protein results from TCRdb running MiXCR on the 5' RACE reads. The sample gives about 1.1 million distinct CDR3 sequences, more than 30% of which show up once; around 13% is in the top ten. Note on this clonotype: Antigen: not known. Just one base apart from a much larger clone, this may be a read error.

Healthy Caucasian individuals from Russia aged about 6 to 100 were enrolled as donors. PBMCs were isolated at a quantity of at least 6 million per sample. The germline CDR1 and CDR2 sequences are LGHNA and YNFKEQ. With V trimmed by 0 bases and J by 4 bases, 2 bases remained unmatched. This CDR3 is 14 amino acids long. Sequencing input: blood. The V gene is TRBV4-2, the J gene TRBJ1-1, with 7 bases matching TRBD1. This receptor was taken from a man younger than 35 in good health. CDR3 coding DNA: TGTGCCAGCAGCCAAGAGACAGGGAGCACTGAAGCTTTCTTT. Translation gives CASSQETGSTEAFF.